This T cell receptor beta chain was captured by sequencing in a study of T cell responses to AZD1222 COVID-19 vaccine. Germline-derived CDR1 and CDR2 are MDHEN and SYDVKM. With 6 bases removed from V and 0 bases from J, the gap between germline ends came to 9 bases. The CDR3 length is 14 residues. Study results and limitations: Reportedly, nearly half the spike-specific TCRs target unmutated variant regions. The donor cohort was predominantly white British with a female majority, and clonal diversity may have been underestimated.

As for this clone: The target antigen is unknown.

Produced via immunoSEQ multiplex PCR; TCRdb's table is partial and in-frame only. The sample includes fewer than 120,000 clones, 80% to 95% of them seen just once. This chain connects TRBV28 to TRBJ1-3; weak D call: TRBD1 (6 bases). This sequence originates from an adult in good health. Sample: peripheral blood, taken on day 0 of AZD1222 vaccination. The CDR3 here is CASSRTDSGNTIYF. The DNA for the CDR3 is TGTGCCAGCAGCCGGACAGACTCTGGAAACACCATATATTTT. The full variable domain, with the rest looked up from reference TRBV28 and TRBJ1-3, is DVKVTQSSRYLVKRTGEKVFLECVQDMDHENMFWYRQDPGLGLRLIYFSYDVKMKEKGDIPEGYSVSREKKERFSLILESASTNQTSMYLCASSRTDSGNTIYFGEGSWLTVV.